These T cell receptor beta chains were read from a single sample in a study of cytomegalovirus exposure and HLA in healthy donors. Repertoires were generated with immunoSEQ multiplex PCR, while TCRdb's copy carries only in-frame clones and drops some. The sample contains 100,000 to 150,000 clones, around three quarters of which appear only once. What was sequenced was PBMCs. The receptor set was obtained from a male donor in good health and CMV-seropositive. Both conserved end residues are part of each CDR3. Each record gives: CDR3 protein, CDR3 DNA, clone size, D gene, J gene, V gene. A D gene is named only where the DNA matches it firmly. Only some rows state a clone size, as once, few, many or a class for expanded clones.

CDR3: CASSEAGNSPLHF
DNA: TGTGCCAGCAGTGAGGCAGGCAATTCACCCCTCCACTTT
size: NA
D: NA
J: TRBJ1-6
V: TRBV6-4

CDR3: CASSWSGGSPYEQYF
DNA: TGCGCCAGCAGCTGGTCAGGGGGATCCCCCTACGAGCAGTACTTC
size: NA
D: TRBD1
J: TRBJ2-7
V: TRBV5-1

CDR3: CASSEEEGPGELFF
DNA: TGTGCCAGCAGTGAGGAAGAGGGCCCCGGGGAGCTGTTTTTT
size: few
D: NA
J: TRBJ2-2
V: TRBV6-1

CDR3: CAWGVGRAPQDLHF
DNA: TGTGCCTGGGGGGTAGGGAGGGCCCCTCAGGACCTCCACTTT
size: NA
D: NA
J: TRBJ1-6
V: TRBV30

CDR3: CASSPTVDKFYEQYF
DNA: TGCGCCAGCAGCCCCACTGTTGACAAGTTCTACGAGCAGTACTTC
size: NA
D: NA
J: TRBJ2-7
V: TRBV5-1

CDR3: CAWSVRGGIIYF
DNA: TGTGCCTGGAGTGTACGGGGAGGGATCATATATTTT
size: NA
D: NA
J: TRBJ1-3
V: TRBV30

CDR3: CASSALSGPNYEQYF
DNA: TGTGCCAGCAGTGCACTTAGCGGGCCGAACTACGAGCAGTACTTC
size: NA
D: TRBD2
J: TRBJ2-7
V: TRBV25-1

CDR3: CASSLAGSSYEQYF
DNA: TGTGCCAGCAGCTTAGCGGGGAGCTCCTACGAGCAGTACTTC
size: NA
D: NA
J: TRBJ2-7
V: TRBV7-2

CDR3: CASSSWTRGEQYF
DNA: TGTGCCAGCAGTTCCTGGACTAGAGGGGAGCAGTACTTC
size: NA
D: TRBD2
J: TRBJ2-7
V: TRBV6-5

CDR3: CASSESLGASSYNEQFF
DNA: TGTGCCAGCAGTGAATCATTGGGGGCAAGCTCCTACAATGAGCAGTTCTTC
size: NA
D: NA
J: TRBJ2-1
V: TRBV25-1

CDR3: CASRPRSGTEAFF
DNA: TGTGCCAGCAGACCCAGGAGCGGCACTGAAGCTTTCTTT
size: NA
D: NA
J: TRBJ1-1
V: TRBV7-9

CDR3: CASSAPGGVGEQFF
DNA: TGTGCCAGCAGCGCACCTGGGGGGGTCGGTGAGCAGTTCTTC
size: NA
D: TRBD2
J: TRBJ2-1
V: TRBV7-9

CDR3: CASSGQGKNTGELFF
DNA: TGTGCCAGCAGCGGACAGGGGAAAAACACCGGGGAGCTGTTTTTT
size: NA
D: TRBD1
J: TRBJ2-2
V: TRBV28

CDR3: CASSPGTSGTDTQYF
DNA: TGCGCCAGCAGCCCAGGGACTAGCGGGACAGATACGCAGTATTTT
size: NA
D: TRBD2
J: TRBJ2-3
V: TRBV5-1

CDR3: CASSQPTSGNYEQYF
DNA: TGTGCCAGTAGCCAACCGACTAGCGGAAATTACGAGCAGTACTTC
size: NA
D: TRBD2
J: TRBJ2-7
V: TRBV19

CDR3: CASRPGGYEWAEAFF
DNA: TGTGCCAGTAGACCAGGGGGATATGAATGGGCTGAAGCTTTCTTT
size: NA
D: TRBD1
J: TRBJ1-1
V: TRBV19

CDR3: CSAVQGAEQFF
DNA: TGCAGTGCTGTACAGGGGGCTGAGCAGTTCTTC
size: NA
D: TRBD1
J: TRBJ2-1
V: TRBV20-1

CDR3: CASSDGGLYEQYF
DNA: TGTGCCAGCAGTGATGGGGGACTTTACGAGCAGTACTTC
size: NA
D: NA
J: TRBJ2-7
V: TRBV2

CDR3: CASSLGTPQRNQPQHF
DNA: TGTGCCAGCAGTCTCGGGACACCACAAAGAAATCAGCCCCAGCATTTT
size: NA
D: NA
J: TRBJ1-5
V: TRBV5-8